This TCR beta chain was recorded in a study of T cells after yellow fever vaccination. General observations from the study: Faster peaking, at day 5 versus 15, marked a secondary response that was weaker. Post-booster repertoires again held most primary-vaccination clones (roughly 96% CD4, roughly 90% CD8). From the bulk population, abundant clonotypes could contaminate and appear within FACS-sorted repertoires.

By 5'RACE template switching, TCR cDNA was produced, with a universal primer site and UMIs added in the process. One entry per CDR3 protein, called by TCRdb with MiXCR from the 5' RACE reads. Among 300,000 to 400,000 distinct CDR3 sequences listed, 12% were seen once. This clonotype was observed a handful of times. Antigen specificity is unknown. This CDR3 comprises 14 residues. Trimming stripped 2 bases from V and 5 bases from J, with 15 bases between. Germline loops: CDR1 DFQATT, CDR2 SNEGSKA (reference sequence). This TCR came from a man aged 18 to 29 who received the YFV17D yellow fever vaccine. The material was CD4+ T cells sorted from PBMCs, obtained 15 days after the yellow fever booster vaccination. The chain has TRBV20-1 and TRBJ2-5; D perhaps matches TRBD1 (6 bases). The CDR3 DNA reads TGCAGTGCTAGAAGGGGGATCGCCGGGGAGACCCAGTACTTC. It is translated as CSARRGIAGETQYF.